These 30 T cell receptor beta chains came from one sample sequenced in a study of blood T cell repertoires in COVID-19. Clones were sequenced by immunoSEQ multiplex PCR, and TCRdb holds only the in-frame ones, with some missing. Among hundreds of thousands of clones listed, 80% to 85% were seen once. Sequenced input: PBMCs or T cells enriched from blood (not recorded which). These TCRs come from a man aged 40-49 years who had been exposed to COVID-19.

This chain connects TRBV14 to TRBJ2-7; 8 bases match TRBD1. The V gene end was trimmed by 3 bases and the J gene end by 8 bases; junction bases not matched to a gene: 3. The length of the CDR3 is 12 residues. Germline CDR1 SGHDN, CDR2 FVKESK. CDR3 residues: CASSQDRVQQYF. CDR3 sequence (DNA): TGTGCCAGCAGCCAGGACAGGGTCCAGCAGTACTTC.

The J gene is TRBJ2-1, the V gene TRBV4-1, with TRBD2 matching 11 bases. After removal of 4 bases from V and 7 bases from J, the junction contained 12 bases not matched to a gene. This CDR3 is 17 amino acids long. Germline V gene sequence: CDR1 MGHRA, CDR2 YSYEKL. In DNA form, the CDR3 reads TGCGCCAGCAGCCGCGGCGGAACTAGCGGGAGCGTTAATGAGCAGTTCTTC. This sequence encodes CASSRGGTSGSVNEQFF.

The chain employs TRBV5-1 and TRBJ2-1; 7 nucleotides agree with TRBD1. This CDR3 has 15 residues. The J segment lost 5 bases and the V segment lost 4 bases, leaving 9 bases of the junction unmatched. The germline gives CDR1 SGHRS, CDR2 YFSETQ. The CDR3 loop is CASSPVDRLNNEQFF. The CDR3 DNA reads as TGCGCCAGCAGCCCGGTGGACAGGTTAAACAATGAGCAGTTCTTC.

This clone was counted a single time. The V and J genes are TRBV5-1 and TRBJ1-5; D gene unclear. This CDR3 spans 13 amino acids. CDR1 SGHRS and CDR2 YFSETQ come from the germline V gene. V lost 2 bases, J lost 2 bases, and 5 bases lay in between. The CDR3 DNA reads TGCGCCAGCAGCTTATCGGGCAATCAGCCCCAGCATTTT. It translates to CASSLSGNQPQHF.

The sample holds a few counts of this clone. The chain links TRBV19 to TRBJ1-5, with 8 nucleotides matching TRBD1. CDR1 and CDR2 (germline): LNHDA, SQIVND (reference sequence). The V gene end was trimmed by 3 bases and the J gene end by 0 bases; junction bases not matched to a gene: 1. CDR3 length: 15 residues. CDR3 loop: CASSITGGSNQPQHF. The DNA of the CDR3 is TGTGCCAGTAGTATTACAGGGGGTAGCAATCAGCCCCAGCATTTT.

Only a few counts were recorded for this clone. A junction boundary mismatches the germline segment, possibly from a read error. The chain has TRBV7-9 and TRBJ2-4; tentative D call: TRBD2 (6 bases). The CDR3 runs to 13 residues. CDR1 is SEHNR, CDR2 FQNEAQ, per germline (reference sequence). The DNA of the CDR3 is TGTGCCAGCAGTTTAGGGACTGTAAACATTCAGTACTTC. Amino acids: CASSLGTVNIQYF.

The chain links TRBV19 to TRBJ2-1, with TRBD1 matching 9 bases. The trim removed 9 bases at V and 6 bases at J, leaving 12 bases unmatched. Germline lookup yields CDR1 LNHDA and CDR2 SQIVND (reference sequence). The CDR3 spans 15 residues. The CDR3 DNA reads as TGTGCCAGCCTATTGGGGGGGACAGGGCCCAATGAGCAGTTCTTC. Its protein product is CASLLGGTGPNEQFF.

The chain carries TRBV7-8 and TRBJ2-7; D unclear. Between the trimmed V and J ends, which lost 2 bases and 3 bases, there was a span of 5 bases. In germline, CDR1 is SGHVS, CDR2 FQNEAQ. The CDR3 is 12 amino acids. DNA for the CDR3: TGTGCCAGCAGCTTAACTGGCTACGAGCAGTACTTC. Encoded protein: CASSLTGYEQYF.

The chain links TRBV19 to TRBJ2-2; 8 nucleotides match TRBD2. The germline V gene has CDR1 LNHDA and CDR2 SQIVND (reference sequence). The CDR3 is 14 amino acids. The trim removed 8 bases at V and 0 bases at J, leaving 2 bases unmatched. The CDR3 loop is CASRGRTNTGELFF. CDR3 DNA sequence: TGTGCCAGTCGCGGGAGGACGAACACCGGGGAGCTGTTTTTT.

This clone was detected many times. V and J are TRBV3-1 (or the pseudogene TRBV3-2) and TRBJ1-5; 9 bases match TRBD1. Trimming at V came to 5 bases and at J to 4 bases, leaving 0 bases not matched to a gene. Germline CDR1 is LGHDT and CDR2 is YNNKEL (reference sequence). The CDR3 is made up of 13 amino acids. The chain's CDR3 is CASSGTGNQPQHF. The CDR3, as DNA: TGTGCCAGCAGCGGGACAGGGAATCAGCCCCAGCATTTT.

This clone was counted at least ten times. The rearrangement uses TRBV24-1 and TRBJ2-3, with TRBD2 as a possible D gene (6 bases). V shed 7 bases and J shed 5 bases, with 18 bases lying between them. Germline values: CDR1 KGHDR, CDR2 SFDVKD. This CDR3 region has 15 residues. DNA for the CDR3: TGTGCCACCAGCCCGCGGTGGGGAGCGGGAGATACGCAGTATTTT. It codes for CATSPRWGAGDTQYF.

The CDR3 sequence is CASSPRSGQGIYEQYF. CDR3 nucleotide sequence: TGTGCCAGCTCACCCAGGTCGGGACAGGGTATCTACGAGCAGTACTTC. V and J are TRBV18 and TRBJ2-7, with 9 bases fitting TRBD1. Per germline, CDR1 KGHSH and CDR2 LQKENI. V dropped 3 bases and J dropped 3; count of bases not matched to a gene: 9. The length of the CDR3 is 16 residues.

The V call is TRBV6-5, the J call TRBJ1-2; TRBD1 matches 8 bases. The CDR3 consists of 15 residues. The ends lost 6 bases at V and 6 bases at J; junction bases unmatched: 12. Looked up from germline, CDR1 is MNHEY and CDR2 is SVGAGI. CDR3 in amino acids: CASSQTRGRLDGYTF. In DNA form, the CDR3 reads TGTGCCAGCAGCCAGACCAGGGGGCGTTTAGATGGCTACACCTTC.

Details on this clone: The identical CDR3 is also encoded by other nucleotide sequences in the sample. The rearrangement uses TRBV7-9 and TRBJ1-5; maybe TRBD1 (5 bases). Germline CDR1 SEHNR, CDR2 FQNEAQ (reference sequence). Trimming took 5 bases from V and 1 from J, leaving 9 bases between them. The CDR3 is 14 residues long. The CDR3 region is CASSRDSSNQPQHF. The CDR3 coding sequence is TGTGCCAGCAGCCGAGACAGCAGCAATCAGCCCCAGCATTTT.

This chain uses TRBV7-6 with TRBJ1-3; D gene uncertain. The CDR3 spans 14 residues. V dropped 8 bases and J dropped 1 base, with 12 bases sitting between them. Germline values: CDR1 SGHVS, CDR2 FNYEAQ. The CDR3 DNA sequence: TGTGCCAGCTCCCTCGGGGTTTCTGGAAACACCATATATTTT. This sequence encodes CASSLGVSGNTIYF.

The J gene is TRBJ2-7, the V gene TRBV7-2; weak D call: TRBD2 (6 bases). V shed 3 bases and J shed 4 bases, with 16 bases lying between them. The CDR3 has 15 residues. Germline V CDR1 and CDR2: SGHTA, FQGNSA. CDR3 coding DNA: TGTGCCAGCAGCTTTCCAGGAGGGCCTACTTACGAGCAGTACTTC. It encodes CASSFPGGPTYEQYF.

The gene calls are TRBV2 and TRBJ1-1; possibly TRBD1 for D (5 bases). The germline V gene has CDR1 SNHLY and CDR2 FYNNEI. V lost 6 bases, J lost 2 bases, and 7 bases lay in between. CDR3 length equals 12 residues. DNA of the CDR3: TGTGCCAGCAGGACAGTCAACACTGAAGCTTTCTTT. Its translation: CASRTVNTEAFF.

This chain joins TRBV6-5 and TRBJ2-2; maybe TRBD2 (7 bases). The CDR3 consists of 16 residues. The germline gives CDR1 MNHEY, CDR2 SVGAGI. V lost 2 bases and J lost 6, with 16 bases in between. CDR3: CASSYGGGPSSGELFF. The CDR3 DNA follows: TGTGCCAGCAGTTACGGCGGGGGCCCTTCGTCCGGGGAGCTGTTTTTT.

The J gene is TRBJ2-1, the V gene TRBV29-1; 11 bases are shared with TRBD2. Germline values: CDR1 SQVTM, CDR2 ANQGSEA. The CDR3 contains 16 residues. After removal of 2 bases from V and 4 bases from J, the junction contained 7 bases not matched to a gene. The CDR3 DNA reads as TGCAGCGTTGAACCGGGACTAGCGGAACAGTACAATGAGCAGTTCTTC. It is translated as CSVEPGLAEQYNEQFF.

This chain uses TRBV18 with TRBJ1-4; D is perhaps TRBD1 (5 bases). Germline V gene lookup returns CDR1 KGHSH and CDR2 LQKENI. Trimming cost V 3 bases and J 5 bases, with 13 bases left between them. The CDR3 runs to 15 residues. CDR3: CASSPRASGNEKLFF. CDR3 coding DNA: TGTGCCAGCTCACCGCGTGCGTCAGGGAATGAAAAACTGTTTTTT.

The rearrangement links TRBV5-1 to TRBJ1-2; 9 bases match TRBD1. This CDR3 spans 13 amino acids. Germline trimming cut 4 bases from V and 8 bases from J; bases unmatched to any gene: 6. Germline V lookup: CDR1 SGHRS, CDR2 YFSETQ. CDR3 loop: CASSTGTGIGYTF. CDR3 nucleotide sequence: TGCGCCAGCAGCACCGGGACAGGGATCGGCTACACCTTC.

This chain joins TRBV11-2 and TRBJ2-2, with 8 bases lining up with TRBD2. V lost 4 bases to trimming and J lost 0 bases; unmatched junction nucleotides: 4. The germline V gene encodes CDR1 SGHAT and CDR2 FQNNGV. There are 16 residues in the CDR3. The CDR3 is CASSYVAGTNTGELFF. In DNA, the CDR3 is TGTGCCAGCAGCTACGTAGCGGGGACGAACACCGGGGAGCTGTTTTTT.

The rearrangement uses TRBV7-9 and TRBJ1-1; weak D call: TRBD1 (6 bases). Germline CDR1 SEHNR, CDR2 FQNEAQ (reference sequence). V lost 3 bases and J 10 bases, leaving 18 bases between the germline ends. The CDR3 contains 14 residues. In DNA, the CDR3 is TGTGCCAGCAGCTTGAGGACAACAGGGTTCGGAGCTTTCTTT. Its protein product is CASSLRTTGFGAFF.

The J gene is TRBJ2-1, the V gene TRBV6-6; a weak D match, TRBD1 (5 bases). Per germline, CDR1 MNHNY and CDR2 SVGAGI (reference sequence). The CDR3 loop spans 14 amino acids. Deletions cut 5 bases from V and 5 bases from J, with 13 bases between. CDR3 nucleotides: TGTGCCAGCAGTCCCCATGACAGCGACAATGAGCAGTTCTTC. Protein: CASSPHDSDNEQFF.

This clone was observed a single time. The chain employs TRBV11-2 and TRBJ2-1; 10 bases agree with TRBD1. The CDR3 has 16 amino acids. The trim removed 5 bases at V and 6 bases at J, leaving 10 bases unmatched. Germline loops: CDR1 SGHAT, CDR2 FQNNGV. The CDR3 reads CASSPQTGTGANEQFF. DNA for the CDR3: TGTGCCAGCAGCCCCCAAACCGGGACAGGGGCCAATGAGCAGTTCTTC.

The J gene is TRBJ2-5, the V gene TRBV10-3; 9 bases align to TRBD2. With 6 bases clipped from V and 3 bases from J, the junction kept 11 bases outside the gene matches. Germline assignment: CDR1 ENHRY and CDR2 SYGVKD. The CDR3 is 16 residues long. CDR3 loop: CAISQNSGRGEETQYF. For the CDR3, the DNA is TGTGCCATCAGCCAAAATAGCGGGAGAGGGGAAGAGACCCAGTACTTC.

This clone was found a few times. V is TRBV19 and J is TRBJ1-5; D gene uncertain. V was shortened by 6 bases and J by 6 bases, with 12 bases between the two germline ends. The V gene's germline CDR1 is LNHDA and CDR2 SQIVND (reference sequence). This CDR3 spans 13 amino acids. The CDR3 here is CASSETPFQPQHF. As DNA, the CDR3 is TGTGCCAGTAGCGAAACTCCGTTTCAGCCCCAGCATTTT. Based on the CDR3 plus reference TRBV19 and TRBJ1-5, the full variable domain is DGGITQSPKYLFRKEGQNVTLSCEQNLNHDAMYWYRQDPGQGLRLIYYSQIVNDFQKGDIAEGYSVSREKKESFPLTVTSAQKNPTAFYLCASSETPFQPQHFGDGTRLSIL.

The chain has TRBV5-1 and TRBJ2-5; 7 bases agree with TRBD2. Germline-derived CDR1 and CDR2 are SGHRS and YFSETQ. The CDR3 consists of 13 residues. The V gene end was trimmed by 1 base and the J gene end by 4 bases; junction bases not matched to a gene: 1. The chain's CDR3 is CASSLIAGETQYF. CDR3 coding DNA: TGCGCCAGCAGCTTGATAGCGGGAGAGACCCAGTACTTC.

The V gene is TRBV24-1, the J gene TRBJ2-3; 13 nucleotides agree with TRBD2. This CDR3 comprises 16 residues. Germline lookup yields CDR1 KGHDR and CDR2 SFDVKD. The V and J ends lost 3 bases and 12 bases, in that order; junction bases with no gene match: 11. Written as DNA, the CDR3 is TGTGCCACCAGTGATGCGGGGGCGGGACTAGCGGGACCCCAGTATTTT. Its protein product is CATSDAGAGLAGPQYF.

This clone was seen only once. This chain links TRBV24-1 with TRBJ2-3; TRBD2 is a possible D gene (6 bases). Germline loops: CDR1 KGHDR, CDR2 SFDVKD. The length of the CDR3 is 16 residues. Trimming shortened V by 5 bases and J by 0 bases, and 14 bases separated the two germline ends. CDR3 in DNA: TGTGCCACCAGTGGGGGAGGCCTCCCTAGCACAGATACGCAGTATTTT. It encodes CATSGGGLPSTDTQYF.